Listed below are T cell receptor beta chains from one sample, sequenced in a study of regulatory T cells in long-lasting Graves disease. TCRdb recomputed calls from the multiplex PCR reads with MiXCR, one row per CDR3 protein. The sample holds 450,000 or so distinct CDR3 sequences, under 25% seen once. The sequenced sample was peripheral blood mononuclear cells (PBMCs), obtained when the disease was refractory, from a patient treated with antithyroid drugs. The receptor source for this set is a female donor with Graves disease. CDR3s include the opening cysteine and the closing phenylalanine or tryptophan. The D gene is left open where the match is weak. A row's size may be missing; if present it is once, few, many or a size class.

J	size	V	D	CDR3	DNA
TRBJ2-3	.	TRBV28	.	CASSSPVDTDTQYF	TGTGCCAGCAGTTCCCCCGTTGACACAGATACGCAGTATTTT
TRBJ1-3	.	TRBV28	.	CASSFLLGSGNTIYF	TGTGCCAGCAGTTTTTTGCTAGGCTCTGGAAACACCATATATTTT
TRBJ2-5	many	TRBV6-1	TRBD1	CASTVRTGRRETQYF	TGTGCCAGCACCGTACGGACAGGCCGCCGAGAGACCCAGTACTTC
TRBJ2-2	few	TRBV14	.	CASRPSDAGELFF	TGTGCCAGCAGACCCAGCGACGCCGGGGAGCTGTTTTTT
TRBJ2-5	many	TRBV28	.	CASSLTAKETQYF	TGTGCCAGCAGTTTGACAGCCAAAGAGACCCAGTACTTC
TRBJ1-4	many	TRBV6-5	.	CASSFGGLTNEKLFF	TGTGCCAGCAGTTTTGGAGGGTTGACTAATGAAAAACTGTTTTTT
TRBJ1-3	.	TRBV12-3/TRBV12-4	.	CASSLWGASGNTIYF	TGTGCCAGCAGTTTATGGGGGGCCTCTGGAAACACCATATATTTT
TRBJ2-2	once	TRBV29-1	.	CSVEGTNRTGELFF	TGCAGCGTTGAGGGGACGAATCGAACCGGGGAGCTGTTTTTT
TRBJ2-4	.	TRBV11-2	.	CASSPVGGIQYF	TGTGCCAGCAGCCCCGTCGGGGGCATTCAGTACTTC
TRBJ2-5	many	TRBV2	.	CASSPNRETQYF	TGTGCCAGCAGCCCCAATCGAGAGACCCAGTACTTC
TRBJ2-6	.	TRBV6-1	.	CASSASDLVRANVLTF	TGTGCCAGCAGTGCCTCCGACCTCGTTAGGGCCAACGTCCTGACTTTC
TRBJ2-2	.	TRBV5-5	TRBD2	CASSRGLAATGELFF	TGTGCCAGCAGTCGGGGACTAGCGGCCACCGGGGAGCTGTTTTTT
TRBJ1-5	few	TRBV30	.	CAWSPRGEQPQHF	TGTGCCTGGAGTCCCAGGGGCGAGCAGCCCCAGCATTTT
TRBJ2-5	few	TRBV30	TRBD2	CASRTSKETQYF	TGTGCCTCCAGGACTAGTAAAGAGACCCAGTACTTC
TRBJ2-3	few	TRBV2	TRBD2	CASSLGGITDTQYF	TGTGCCAGCAGTTTGGGGGGGATCACAGATACGCAGTATTTT
TRBJ2-2	many	TRBV15	TRBD1	CATSSRGGANTGELFF	TGTGCCACCAGCAGTCGAGGGGGCGCGAACACCGGGGAGCTGTTTTTT
TRBJ2-7	few	TRBV20-1	TRBD2	CSAREAKGLSSYEQYF	TGCAGTGCTAGAGAGGCAAAGGGACTAAGCTCCTACGAGCAGTACTTC
TRBJ2-1	.	TRBV12-3/TRBV12-4	.	CASSPDGGGQFF	TGTGCCAGCAGCCCAGACGGAGGGGGGCAGTTCTTC
TRBJ2-3	few	TRBV6-1	.	CASSDGSGRGTDTQYF	TGTGCCAGCAGTGATGGTAGCGGACGAGGCACAGATACGCAGTATTTT
TRBJ1-1	.	TRBV7-9	.	CASSTQTENTEAFF	TGTGCCAGCAGCACCCAGACGGAAAACACTGAAGCTTTCTTT
TRBJ2-7	.	TRBV5-6	.	CASSSPIEQYF	TGTGCCAGCAGCTCACCTATCGAGCAGTACTTC
TRBJ2-7	few	TRBV12-3/TRBV12-4	TRBD1	CASSTTGGARFSYEQYF	TGTGCCAGCAGTACAACAGGGGGCGCGCGCTTTTCCTACGAGCAGTACTTC
TRBJ2-3	.	TRBV5-4	.	CASSPPGAGADTQYF	TGTGCCAGCAGCCCACCGGGAGCTGGCGCAGATACGCAGTATTTT
TRBJ2-5	many	TRBV3-1	TRBD2	CASSLTSGGAETQYF	TGTGCCAGCAGTCTCACTAGCGGAGGCGCGGAGACCCAGTACTTC
TRBJ1-5	.	TRBV6-2/TRBV6-3	.	CASSYGSKGQPQHF	TGTGCCAGCAGTTACGGCAGCAAAGGGCAGCCCCAGCATTTT
TRBJ2-1	.	TRBV6-2/TRBV6-3	.	CASSDQRADNEQFF	TGTGCCAGCAGTGACCAGCGGGCCGACAATGAGCAGTTCTTC
TRBJ2-2	.	TRBV20-1	.	CSARDEGRGRTGELFF	TGCAGTGCTAGAGACGAGGGACGGGGGAGAACCGGGGAGCTGTTTTTT
TRBJ1-4	many	TRBV29-1	TRBD1	CSVEWDRFGHSGEKLFF	TGCAGCGTTGAGTGGGACAGATTTGGTCATTCGGGGGAAAAACTGTTTTTT
TRBJ1-4	.	TRBV7-6	.	CASSLYSRADEKLFF	TGTGCCAGCAGCTTATACTCCCGGGCCGATGAAAAACTGTTTTTT
TRBJ2-7	many	TRBV2	.	CASHYLASHEQYF	TGTGCCAGCCATTATTTAGCGTCCCACGAGCAGTACTTC
TRBJ2-5	many	TRBV28	.	CASSSTGRRQETQYF	TGTGCCAGCAGTAGCACAGGGAGGAGACAAGAGACCCAGTACTTC
TRBJ1-2	.	TRBV4-3	TRBD1	CASSLRQGQGGYTF	TGCGCCAGCAGCCTTCGACAGGGGCAGGGTGGCTACACCTTC
TRBJ1-5	.	TRBV20-1	.	CSARSQRDKYQPQHF	TGCAGTGCTAGATCACAGAGGGACAAGTATCAGCCCCAGCATTTT
TRBJ1-2	.	TRBV7-9	TRBD1	CASSLAGTGANYGYTF	TGTGCCAGCAGCTTAGCCGGGACAGGGGCCAACTATGGCTACACCTTC
TRBJ1-2	.	TRBV29-1	TRBD1	CSVEGVGTGGALKRYTF	TGCAGCGTTGAAGGGGTCGGGACAGGGGGGGCCCTGAAGCGCTACACCTTC
TRBJ2-7	.	TRBV9	TRBD2	CASSANPASGSNPYEQYF	TGTGCCAGCAGCGCGAACCCCGCTAGCGGTTCTAATCCCTACGAGCAGTACTTC
TRBJ1-1	many	TRBV27	.	CASSDPGGPAFF	TGTGCCAGCAGTGACCCGGGGGGACCCGCTTTCTTT
TRBJ2-7	many	TRBV20-1	.	CSASSGDVYQYF	TGCAGTGCTAGTAGCGGCGACGTCTACCAGTACTTC
TRBJ2-1	many	TRBV28	TRBD2	CASSSPKNSGSEQFF	TGTGCCAGCAGTTCCCCCAAGAACAGCGGGAGTGAGCAGTTCTTC
TRBJ1-1	many	TRBV19	.	CATSRMRATEAFF	TGTGCCACCTCTCGGATGCGTGCGACTGAAGCTTTCTTT
TRBJ1-2	.	TRBV7-2	.	CASSLVGFELYTF	TGTGCCAGCAGCTTAGTAGGGTTTGAGTTGTACACCTTC
TRBJ1-3	.	TRBV29-1	.	CSVALTGGGNTIYF	TGCAGCGTCGCCCTGACAGGAGGTGGAAACACCATATATTTT
TRBJ2-7	.	TRBV20-1	TRBD2	CSALPGGYDPPEYF	TGCAGTGCTCTCCCGGGGGGTTACGACCCCCCGGAGTACTTC
TRBJ2-7	.	TRBV7-9	TRBD2	CASSHGLAGGKQYF	TGTGCCAGCAGCCATGGACTAGCGGGAGGGAAGCAGTACTTC
TRBJ2-7	many	TRBV19	TRBD1	CASSGSGTGGTYYEQYF	TGTGCCAGTAGTGGTTCTGGTACAGGGGGGACGTACTACGAGCAGTACTTC
TRBJ2-4	few	TRBV2	.	CASKGPSSNIQYF	TGTGCCAGCAAAGGCCCCTCAAGTAACATTCAGTACTTC
TRBJ1-2	few	TRBV28	TRBD1	CASSISGTGALEGYGYTF	TGTGCCAGCAGTATCTCCGGGACAGGGGCCCTCGAAGGCTATGGCTACACCTTC
TRBJ2-5	few	TRBV3-1	TRBD2	CASSQPGLAGGQVETQYF	TGTGCCAGCAGCCAGCCGGGACTAGCGGGGGGGCAAGTAGAGACCCAGTACTTC
TRBJ2-5	many	TRBV12-3/TRBV12-4	.	CASSFRGNRASETQYF	TGTGCCAGCAGTTTCCGGGGCAACAGGGCGTCGGAGACCCAGTACTTC
TRBJ2-7	many	TRBV7-2	.	CASSLPATFRGEQYF	TGTGCCAGCAGCTTACCGGCAACCTTTCGAGGCGAGCAGTACTTC
TRBJ2-1	.	TRBV11-2	.	CASSLDGWGTFSRDEQFF	TGTGCCAGCAGCTTAGATGGCTGGGGGACTTTTTCCCGGGATGAGCAGTTCTTC